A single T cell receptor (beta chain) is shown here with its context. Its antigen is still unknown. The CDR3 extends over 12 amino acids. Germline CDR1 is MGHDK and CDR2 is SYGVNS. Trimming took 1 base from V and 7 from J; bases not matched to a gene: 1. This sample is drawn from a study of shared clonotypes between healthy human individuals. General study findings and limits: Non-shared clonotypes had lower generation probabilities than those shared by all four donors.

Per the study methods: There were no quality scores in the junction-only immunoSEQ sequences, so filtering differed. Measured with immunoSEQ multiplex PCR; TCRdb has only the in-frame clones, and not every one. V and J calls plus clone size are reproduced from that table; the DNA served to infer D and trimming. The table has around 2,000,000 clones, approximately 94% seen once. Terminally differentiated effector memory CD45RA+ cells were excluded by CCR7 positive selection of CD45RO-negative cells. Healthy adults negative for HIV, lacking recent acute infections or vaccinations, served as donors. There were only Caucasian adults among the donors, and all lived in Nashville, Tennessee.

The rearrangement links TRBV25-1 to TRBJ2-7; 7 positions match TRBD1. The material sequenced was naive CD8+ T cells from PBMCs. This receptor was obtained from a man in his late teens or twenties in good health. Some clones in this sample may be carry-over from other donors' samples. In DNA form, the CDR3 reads TGTGCCAGCAGTGAATCGGGACAGGAGCAGTACTTC. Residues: CASSESGQEQYF.